This TCR beta chain was recorded in a study of blood T cell repertoires in COVID-19. Turning to the study itself: Sites across the United States, Italy and Spain contributed samples from acute and convalescent COVID-19. Sources were T cells, B-cell-depleted T cells, or PBMCs; the material itself was cDNA or gDNA.

CDR1 is WNHNN and CDR2 is SYGVQD in the germline V gene (reference sequence). The CDR3 is 15 residues long. The trim removed 3 bases at V and 4 bases at J, leaving 8 bases unmatched. Repertoires were generated with immunoSEQ multiplex PCR, while TCRdb's copy carries only in-frame clones and drops some. The sample yields roughly 100,000 clones, 75% to 90% seen once. This clonotype originated in an elderly woman with acute or convalescent COVID-19. Sequencing used peripheral blood. The genes are TRBV10-1 and TRBJ2-5; TRBD2 matches at 7 bases. The CDR3 DNA reads as TGCGCCAGCAGTGACAGCGGGATGGGGGGAGAGACCCAGTACTTC. It encodes CASSDSGMGGETQYF.